Below, 25 T cell receptor beta chains from the same sample are listed, as sequenced in a study of human T cells and chemical hapten exposure. Time point noted: pre-sensitization, week 0. The treatment is: therapeutic diphenylcyclopropenone sensitization with weekly scalp DPC. A single record per CDR3 protein comes from TCRdb applying MiXCR to the RACE reads. The table includes about 250,000 distinct CDR3 sequences, 7.7% detected once. The material sequenced was whole blood, taken in connection with sensitization to the hapten diphenylcyclopropenone (DPC). The receptors derive from a man younger than 35 with alopecia areata. Some clones in this sample may be carry-over from other donors' samples.

V is TRBV19 and J is TRBJ1-4; 9 bases fit TRBD1. V lost 6 bases to trimming and J lost 8 bases; unmatched junction nucleotides: 7. The CDR3 is 14 residues long. The germline CDR1 and CDR2 sequences are LNHDA and SQIVND (reference sequence). The CDR3 protein is CASSPGTGTEKLFF. As DNA, the CDR3 is TGTGCCAGTAGCCCCGGGACAGGGACCGAAAAACTGTTTTTT.

The chain couples TRBV7-9 to TRBJ2-1; D gene unclear. This CDR3 has 13 residues. Per germline, CDR1 SEHNR and CDR2 FQNEAQ (reference sequence). Trimming pared 4 bases from V and 9 bases from J, leaving 13 bases between. The CDR3 DNA follows: TGTGCCAGCAGCTCACGCGCCGGTCCTGAGCAGTTCTTC. Protein product: CASSSRAGPEQFF.

This clonotype turned up a few times. The chain joins TRBV4-3 to TRBJ2-1; D uncertain. This CDR3 spans 18 amino acids. The V end lost 0 bases, the J end lost 0 bases, and 15 bases lay between the germline ends. Per the germline V gene, CDR1 is LGHNA and CDR2 is YSLEER. CDR3: CASSQDRARSFSYNEQFF. In DNA, the CDR3 is TGCGCCAGCAGCCAAGATCGAGCCAGGTCTTTCTCCTACAATGAGCAGTTCTTC.

The sample holds a few counts of this clonotype. The chain employs TRBV4-3 and TRBJ2-1; D uncertain. Trimming cost V 1 base and J 0 bases, with 10 bases left between them. This CDR3 contains 16 residues. In germline, CDR1 is LGHNA, CDR2 YSLEER. CDR3 residues: CASSQVLSSSYNEQFF. The CDR3 coding sequence is TGCGCCAGCAGCCAAGTACTCTCTAGCTCCTACAATGAGCAGTTCTTC.

The gene calls are TRBV28 and TRBJ1-2; D gene unclear. CDR3 length: 16 amino acids. Germline V lookup: CDR1 MDHEN, CDR2 SYDVKM. Trimming removed 2 bases at V and 4 bases at J, with 17 bases between. CDR3 protein: CASSLPIRQISYGYTF. The CDR3 DNA follows: TGTGCCAGCAGTTTACCGATCCGGCAGATAAGCTATGGCTACACCTTC.

This clonotype was seen only a few times. This chain uses TRBV12-3 or TRBV12-4 with TRBJ2-5; 11 nucleotides align to TRBD1. The CDR3 loop spans 15 amino acids. V shed 6 bases, J shed 1 base, and the junction held 4 bases outside the gene matches. The CDR3 DNA follows: TGTGCCAGCAGAATAGGACAGGGGGCCCAAGAGACCCAGTACTTC. Its protein is CASRIGQGAQETQYF.

This clonotype was seen ten or more times. The chain joins TRBV29-1 to TRBJ1-1; possible D gene TRBD1, 5 bases. The V end lost 7 bases, the J end lost 1 base, and 13 bases lay between the germline ends. CDR3 length: 13 amino acids. Germline V gives CDR1 SQVTM, CDR2 ANQGSEA. Here the CDR3 reads CSGGGAENTEAFF. The CDR3 DNA follows: TGCAGCGGTGGGGGTGCCGAGAACACTGAAGCTTTCTTT.

This clonotype turned up a few times. J is TRBJ1-3 and V is TRBV12-3 or TRBV12-4, with D unresolved. The CDR3 sequence is 16 residues long. V was shortened by 1 base and J by 0 bases, with 10 bases between the two germline ends. The CDR3 DNA follows: TGTGCCAGCAGTTTAGTTCGGAGTTACTCTGGAAACACCATATATTTT. Translated: CASSLVRSYSGNTIYF.

This clonotype was found a few times. The rearrangement links TRBV2 to TRBJ2-7; maybe TRBD2 (6 bases). Germline CDR1 is SNHLY and CDR2 is FYNNEI. The CDR3 runs 13 residues. The ends were cut back, 0 bases at V and 11 bases at J, with 14 bases in the middle. Here the CDR3 reads CASSEARGGVKYF. The CDR3 DNA sequence: TGTGCCAGCAGTGAAGCGCGTGGAGGGGTGAAGTACTTC.

This chain uses TRBV28 with TRBJ2-5, with a tentative D call TRBD1 (6 bases). Germline assignment: CDR1 MDHEN and CDR2 SYDVKM. The CDR3 is 14 residues long. V shed 7 bases and J shed 0 bases, with 12 bases lying between them. The CDR3 protein is CASTTQGYQETQYF. The CDR3 bases are TGTGCCAGCACGACCCAGGGGTACCAAGAGACCCAGTACTTC.

This sequence joins TRBV5-1 and TRBJ1-6; no reliable D call. Germline V gene sequence: CDR1 SGHRS, CDR2 YFSETQ. The V end lost 0 bases, the J end lost 8 bases, and 12 bases lay between the germline ends. The CDR3 is 15 residues long. The CDR3 spells CASSLDPRSDSPLHF. In nucleotides, the CDR3 is TGCGCCAGCAGCTTGGACCCGAGATCCGATTCACCCCTCCACTTT. The full variable domain, with the rest looked up from reference TRBV5-1 and TRBJ1-6, is KAGVTQTPRYLIKTRGQQVTLSCSPISGHRSVSWYQQTPGQGLQFLFEYFSETQRNKGNFPGRFSGRQFSNSRSEMNVSTLELGDSALYLCASSLDPRSDSPLHFGNGTRLTVT.

There are a few counts of this clonotype. This chain joins TRBV4-3 and TRBJ2-2; 8 positions match TRBD2. CDR3 length: 15 amino acids. V was clipped by 3 bases and J by 5 bases; unmatched bases: 5. Looked up from germline, CDR1 is LGHNA and CDR2 is YSLEER. The chain's CDR3 is CASSHGGGPTGELFF. In DNA, the CDR3 is TGCGCCAGCAGCCACGGCGGGGGGCCGACCGGGGAGCTGTTTTTT.

This chain joins TRBV27 and TRBJ1-5, with unresolved D. CDR3 length: 17 residues. V gave up 2 bases and J gave up 0 bases, with 14 bases separating them. From germline, CDR1 is MNHEY and CDR2 SMNVEV (reference sequence). CDR3 in DNA: TGTGCCAGCAGTTTACGCCCCGCCCTTTTTAGCAATCAGCCCCAGCATTTT. It encodes CASSLRPALFSNQPQHF.

The chain employs TRBV7-9 and TRBJ2-4; D gene uncertain. This CDR3 comprises 14 residues. Between the trimmed V and J ends, which lost 6 bases and 0 bases, there was a span of 9 bases. CDR1 and CDR2 from the germline V gene are SEHNR and FQNEAQ (reference sequence). The CDR3: CASSPDVAKNIQYF. The DNA for the CDR3 is TGTGCCAGCAGTCCGGACGTAGCCAAAAACATTCAGTACTTC.

The table lists this clonotype with a few counts. This chain connects TRBV3-1 to TRBJ2-1; 10 bases fit TRBD1. Germline CDR1 LGHDT, CDR2 YNNKEL (reference sequence). The CDR3 is made up of 16 amino acids. V dropped 1 base and J dropped 5; count of bases not matched to a gene: 5. CDR3 in amino acids: CASSQADRGVNNEQFF. The CDR3 bases are TGTGCCAGCAGCCAAGCGGACAGGGGGGTGAACAATGAGCAGTTCTTC.

In this sample, this clonotype turned up many times. J is TRBJ1-6 and V is TRBV20-1, with D unclear. V was clipped by 1 base and J by 9 bases, with 19 bases between them. The CDR3 runs 16 residues. The germline CDR1 and CDR2 sequences are DFQATT and SNEGSKA (reference sequence). The CDR3 sequence is CSARALLGRSSSPLHF. The CDR3 DNA sequence: TGCAGTGCTAGAGCTTTGCTTGGCAGGAGTTCTTCACCCCTCCACTTT.

In its sample, this clonotype was seen many times. CDR3 amino acids: CASSFGGHNEKLFF. Here the CDR3 DNA reads TGTGCCAGCAGCTTCGGCGGCCATAATGAAAAACTGTTTTTT. V gene TRBV11-2 combines with J gene TRBJ1-4; D gene ambiguous. CDR1 and CDR2 (germline): SGHAT, FQNNGV. The CDR3 is 14 amino acids. The V gene lost 3 bases and the J gene lost 4 bases, with 9 bases spanning the gap.

The chain combines TRBV12-3 or TRBV12-4 with TRBJ1-4; D is unclear. Trimming pared 6 bases from V and 7 bases from J, leaving 15 bases between. This CDR3 is built from 14 residues. CDR3: CASSPSIAGEKLFF. CDR3 nucleotide sequence: TGTGCCAGCAGCCCGTCCATAGCGGGTGAAAAACTGTTTTTT.

The V gene is TRBV6-2 or TRBV6-3, the J gene TRBJ2-7; the D is unclear. Trimming took off 0 bases at V and 0 bases at J, with 6 bases between the two ends. Germline values: CDR1 MNHEY, CDR2 SVGEGT. The CDR3 covers 14 residues. CDR3 DNA: TGTGCCAGCAGTTACTCTGGTGACTCCTACGAGCAGTACGTC. Amino acid sequence: CASSYSGDSYEQYV.

A few counts support this clonotype. This chain connects TRBV27 to TRBJ1-2, with 8 bases matching TRBD1. The CDR3 covers 15 residues. The V and J ends lost 7 bases and 2 bases, in that order; junction bases with no gene match: 9. Per the germline V gene, CDR1 is MNHEY and CDR2 is SMNVEV (reference sequence). CDR3 residues: CASTLSGQANYGYTF. As DNA, the CDR3 is TGTGCCAGCACCCTATCGGGACAGGCCAACTATGGCTACACCTTC.

This clonotype has just a few counts. The chain employs TRBV12-3 or TRBV12-4 and TRBJ2-6; D not resolved. CDR3 size: 15 residues. The V end was cut by 3 bases, the J end by 0 bases, with 6 bases between. The CDR3 here is CASSFRVSGANVLTF. CDR3 coding DNA: TGTGCCAGCAGTTTTCGGGTCTCTGGGGCCAACGTCCTGACTTTC.

This clonotype was detected ten times or more. V gene TRBV6-1 combines with J gene TRBJ1-2; D not certain. Per germline, CDR1 MNHNS and CDR2 SASEGT. CDR3 length: 14 amino acids. Trimming removed 4 bases at V and 5 bases at J, with 14 bases between. CDR3 nucleotides: TGTGCCAGCAGTGGTAGGCAGGCTATTTATGGCTACACCTTC. Translated, it gives CASSGRQAIYGYTF.

At least ten counts were recorded for this clonotype. The chain employs TRBV12-3 or TRBV12-4 and TRBJ2-3; unclear D gene. V was trimmed by 3 bases and J by 0 bases, leaving 10 bases between them. This CDR3 is 15 amino acids long. DNA of the CDR3: TGTGCCAGCAGTTTCCAGCGAACTAGCACAGATACGCAGTATTTT. Protein product: CASSFQRTSTDTQYF.

This clonotype was counted a few times. The rearrangement links TRBV5-5 to TRBJ1-2, with 8 bases aligning to TRBD1. This CDR3 is 14 amino acids long. CDR1 and CDR2 (germline): SGHKS, YYEKEE (reference sequence). V lost 4 bases and J lost 7; bases outside the gene matches: 9. The CDR3 bases are TGTGCCAGCAGCCGGGCAGGGGGCAGTTTTGGCTACACCTTC. Residues: CASSRAGGSFGYTF.

In this sample, this clonotype turned up many times. This chain links TRBV9 with TRBJ1-6; D gene ambiguous. The CDR3 is 14 amino acids. The V gene lost 0 bases and the J gene lost 10 bases, with 11 bases spanning the gap. CDR1 is SGDLS and CDR2 is YYNGEE in the germline V gene. The CDR3 loop reads CASSVAFSRSPLHF. The CDR3 region has the DNA TGTGCCAGCAGCGTAGCTTTCTCGCGATCACCCCTCCACTTT.